This record looks at one T cell receptor (beta chain) sequence and its context. Samples were taken at baseline and on day 1 of cycles 4 and 7. The protocol was immunoSEQ multiplex PCR, while the TCRdb copy is restricted to in-frame clones and leaves out a portion. The sample contains tens of thousands of clones, more than 75% of which appear only once. Per the germline V gene, CDR1 is SEHNR and CDR2 is FQNEAQ (reference sequence). This CDR3 contains 14 residues. V was cut by 3 bases and J by 7 bases, with 12 bases left in between. This record belongs to a study of OX40 agonist ivuxolimab in advanced cancers.

The TCR comes from an adult with an advanced solid tumor such as melanoma, head and neck, liver or kidney cancer. The chain uses TRBV7-9 and TRBJ1-4; D is possibly TRBD1 (5 bases). The source was CD4+ or CD8+ T cells sorted from blood, collected in a trial of the OX40 agonist ivuxolimab. The CDR3 spells CASSLAGPGEKLFF. The CDR3 DNA follows: TGTGCCAGCAGCTTGGCGGGACCGGGTGAAAAACTGTTTTTT.